This is a list of T cell receptor beta chains from one sample in a study of blood T cell repertoires in COVID-19. Profiled with immunoSEQ multiplex PCR; TCRdb holds only in-frame clones, not every one. The sample holds more than 80,000 clones, around 82% seen once. The sample was peripheral blood. These receptors were collected from a woman older than 75 with COVID-19, enrolled during active disease. Each CDR3 is given with its conserved first and last residue. D genes are given only for firm matches. Only some rows state a clone size, as once, few, many or a class for expanded clones.

D	J	size	V	CDR3	DNA
TRBD1	TRBJ2-1	-	TRBV5-1	CASSLWTGSPYNEQFF	TGCGCCAGCAGCTTATGGACAGGGAGCCCCTACAATGAGCAGTTCTTC
-	TRBJ2-7	once	TRBV18	CASSPVGQGASISYEQYF	TGTGCCAGCTCACCAGTTGGGCAAGGGGCCTCGATCTCCTACGAGCAGTACTTC
TRBD1	TRBJ1-1	medium-sized	TRBV5-4	CASSFPGTGVAEAFF	TGTGCCAGCAGCTTTCCTGGGACAGGGGTGGCTGAAGCTTTCTTT
-	TRBJ2-2	-	TRBV4-3	CASSQDQGGAGELFF	TGCGCCAGCAGCCAAGATCAGGGCGGGGCCGGGGAGCTGTTTTTT
-	TRBJ2-3	-	TRBV19	CASSRLAGPDTQYF	TGTGCCAGTAGTAGGTTGGCAGGGCCAGATACGCAGTATTTT
-	TRBJ1-6	-	TRBV2	CASRYSNSPLHF	TGTGCCAGCAGATACAGCAATTCACCCCTCCACTTT
-	TRBJ1-2	-	TRBV2	CASSERRQGGIYGYTF	TGTGCCAGCAGCGAACGCCGCCAGGGCGGCATCTATGGCTACACCTTC
TRBD2	TRBJ2-2	once	TRBV20-1	CSASVLAGGPGELFF	TGCAGTGCTAGTGTCCTAGCGGGAGGGCCCGGGGAGCTGTTTTTT
-	TRBJ1-1	-	TRBV29-1	CSVEYPGNTEAFF	TGCAGCGTTGAGTACCCGGGGAACACTGAAGCTTTCTTT
-	TRBJ2-3	-	TRBV3-1/TRBV3-2	CASRRGDTQYF	TGTGCCAGCAGGCGAGGGGATACGCAGTATTTT
-	TRBJ1-2	-	TRBV28	CASSVAGLGYTF	TGTGCCAGCAGTGTGGCGGGGCTTGGCTACACCTTC
-	TRBJ2-3	-	TRBV7-2	CASSVDRLGTQYF	TGTGCCAGCAGCGTCGACAGGCTGGGAACGCAGTATTTT
TRBD2	TRBJ2-5	-	TRBV19	CASTRTSGRAVETQYF	TGTGCCAGTACCCGGACTAGCGGGAGGGCTGTAGAGACCCAGTACTTC
TRBD1	TRBJ2-7	-	TRBV28	CASSNTRLTGSQQYF	TGTGCCAGCAGTAACACCCGATTGACAGGGAGCCAGCAGTACTTC
TRBD1	TRBJ1-1	-	TRBV7-8	CASSLGTGVYTEAFF	TGTGCCAGCAGCTTAGGGACAGGGGTGTACACTGAAGCTTTCTTT
TRBD2	TRBJ2-2	-	TRBV12-5	CASGRGGADTGELFF	TGTGCTAGTGGTCGCGGGGGGGCGGACACCGGGGAGCTGTTTTTT
-	TRBJ1-1	-	TRBV7-8	CASSPIGSGITEAFF	TGTGCCAGCAGCCCCATCGGTTCGGGTATCACTGAAGCTTTCTTT
-	TRBJ2-5	few	TRBV7-2	CASRGRDFGETQYF	TGTGCCAGCAGGGGACGGGACTTCGGGGAGACCCAGTACTTC
TRBD1	TRBJ2-2	-	TRBV27	CASSRQGGIDTGELFF	TGTGCCAGCAGTAGACAGGGCGGAATAGACACCGGGGAGCTGTTTTTT
TRBD1	TRBJ2-7	-	TRBV10-3	CAISEVSRGPYEQYF	TGTGCCATCAGTGAGGTTTCAAGGGGGCCCTACGAGCAGTACTTC
-	TRBJ2-1	-	TRBV9	CASSVGGFYNEQFF	TGTGCCAGCAGCGTAGGTGGCTTTTACAATGAGCAGTTCTTC
-	TRBJ2-1	-	TRBV7-8	CASSLVGLAFYNEQFF	TGTGCCAGCAGCTTAGTTGGGCTAGCGTTCTACAATGAGCAGTTCTTC
TRBD1	TRBJ2-3	-	TRBV24-1	CATSDPTGFVNTQYF	TGTGCCACCAGTGATCCGACAGGGTTTGTAAATACGCAGTATTTT
TRBD1	TRBJ2-3	-	TRBV2	CASSTLDRRFTSTDTQYF	TGTGCCAGCAGTACCCTGGACAGGCGATTCACTAGCACAGATACGCAGTATTTT
TRBD2	TRBJ2-5	-	TRBV3-1/TRBV3-2	CASSRLAGGPLETQYF	TGTGCCAGCAGCAGACTAGCGGGGGGGCCTTTGGAGACCCAGTACTTC
TRBD1	TRBJ1-5	-	TRBV10-3	CAISWGQEGQPQHF	TGTGCCATCAGTTGGGGACAGGAGGGTCAGCCCCAGCATTTT
TRBD2	TRBJ2-7	-	TRBV18	CASSHSSGDYEQYF	TGTGCCAGCTCACACTCTAGCGGAGACTACGAGCAGTACTTC
-	TRBJ2-7	-	TRBV6-6	CASSYGRQGYEQYF	TGTGCCAGCAGTTATGGGCGGCAGGGCTACGAGCAGTACTTC
-	TRBJ2-7	once	TRBV9	CASSVGQVGYEQYF	TGTGCCAGCAGCGTAGGGCAGGTGGGCTACGAGCAGTACTTC
-	TRBJ1-1	once	TRBV4-2	CASSSPVENTEAFF	TGTGCCAGCAGCTCCCCGGTCGAGAACACTGAAGCTTTCTTT
TRBD2	TRBJ2-3	-	TRBV9	CASSELAGVTDTQYF	TGTGCCAGCAGCGAACTAGCGGGAGTGACAGATACGCAGTATTTT
TRBD1	TRBJ2-7	-	TRBV18	CASSPTGQGLYEQYF	TGTGCCAGCTCACCGACGGGACAGGGGCTCTACGAGCAGTACTTC
TRBD2	TRBJ2-3	-	TRBV3-1/TRBV3-2	CASSQTSSTDTQYF	TGTGCCAGCAGCCAGACTAGCAGCACAGATACGCAGTATTTT
TRBD1	TRBJ2-7	-	TRBV9	CASSPQGVGEQYF	TGTGCCAGCAGCCCTCAGGGGGTTGGCGAGCAGTACTTC
TRBD1	TRBJ1-3	once	TRBV5-4	CASSGGQGPGNTIYF	TGTGCCAGCAGCGGGGGACAGGGACCTGGAAACACCATATATTTT
TRBD1	TRBJ2-3	-	TRBV4-1	CASSQRQGAGTDTQYF	TGCGCCAGCAGCCAAAGGCAGGGGGCAGGGACAGATACGCAGTATTTT
TRBD2	TRBJ2-3	-	TRBV6-1	CASSVRGGGGTDTQYF	TGTGCCAGCAGTGTTCGGGGGGGAGGAGGGACAGATACGCAGTATTTT
-	TRBJ2-5	-	TRBV2	CASSVYREETQYF	TGTGCCAGCAGTGTCTACAGGGAGGAGACCCAGTACTTC
-	TRBJ2-5	-	TRBV11-2	CASSPHRTPLGETQYF	TGTGCCAGCAGCCCACACAGGACCCCTCTGGGAGAGACCCAGTACTTC
TRBD2	TRBJ2-1	-	TRBV7-8	CASSQTKLAGVEQFF	TGTGCCAGCAGCCAAACCAAGCTAGCGGGAGTAGAGCAGTTCTTC
TRBD1	TRBJ1-2	-	TRBV5-4	CASSFPGGSRTGYGYTF	TGTGCCAGCAGCTTCCCAGGGGGCTCGAGGACAGGCTATGGCTACACCTTC
TRBD1	TRBJ2-7	-	TRBV7-8	CASSLVKGAGEQYF	TGTGCCAGCAGCTTAGTTAAGGGGGCGGGTGAGCAGTACTTC
-	TRBJ1-3	-	TRBV27	CASSSRFTSSGNTIYF	TGTGCCAGCAGTTCTAGGTTTACGAGCTCTGGAAACACCATATATTTT
TRBD2	TRBJ2-1	-	TRBV5-1	CASSTRTSGNYNEQFF	TGCGCCAGCAGCACCAGGACTAGCGGAAACTACAATGAGCAGTTCTTC
TRBD1	TRBJ2-7	-	TRBV6-2/TRBV6-3	CASSRQGLSVEQYF	TGTGCCAGCAGCCGACAGGGTTTAAGTGTGGAGCAGTACTTC
TRBD2	TRBJ2-7	-	TRBV5-8	CASSSGLAGSGYEQYF	TGTGCCAGCAGCTCGGGACTAGCGGGATCTGGCTACGAGCAGTACTTC
-	TRBJ1-1	-	TRBV19	CASKDLGEAFF	TGTGCCAGTAAGGATCTAGGTGAAGCTTTCTTT
TRBD1	TRBJ1-5	-	TRBV5-5	CASSYIQGMGNQPQHF	TGTGCCAGCAGCTACATACAGGGGATGGGCAATCAGCCCCAGCATTTT
TRBD2	TRBJ2-5	-	TRBV7-2	CASSLVGTSGGARETQYF	TGTGCCAGCAGCTTGGTGGGGACTAGCGGGGGGGCCAGAGAGACCCAGTACTTC
TRBD1	TRBJ2-7	-	TRBV29-1	CSAVDRTYSYEQYF	TGCAGCGCCGTGGACAGGACCTACTCCTACGAGCAGTACTTC
-	TRBJ2-7	-	TRBV7-8	CASSGRGNEQYF	TGTGCCAGCAGCGGCAGGGGAAACGAGCAGTACTTC